These 29 T cell receptor beta chains were all obtained from the same sample, sequenced in a study of T cell responses to AZD1222 COVID-19 vaccine. The table came from immunoSEQ multiplex PCR; TCRdb's copy has only in-frame clones and leaves some out. This sample carries around 100,000 clones, about 90% of them seen once, and the ten largest clones take 1.5% to 2%. Sequencing used peripheral blood, obtained on day 0 of AZD1222 vaccination. These receptors all come from an adult in good health.

J is TRBJ1-5 and V is TRBV28; the match to TRBD1 covers 8 bases. The CDR3 length is 15 residues. Germline V lookup: CDR1 MDHEN, CDR2 SYDVKM. The J segment lost 1 base and the V segment lost 6 bases, leaving 5 bases of the junction unmatched. CDR3 amino acids: CASRTGVVSNQPQHF. CDR3 sequence (DNA): TGTGCCAGCAGGACAGGGGTTGTGAGCAATCAGCCCCAGCATTTT.

This clone was seen only a few times. The chain carries TRBV28 and TRBJ2-7; D ambiguous. The CDR3 sequence is 13 residues long. The germline V gene has CDR1 MDHEN and CDR2 SYDVKM. The CDR3 loop reads CATSPVLAYEQYF. CDR3 DNA sequence: TGTGCTACCAGCCCGGTTCTGGCCTACGAGCAGTACTTC.

The V and J genes are TRBV6-5 and TRBJ2-7; 8 positions agree with TRBD2. The junction had 8 bases not matched to a gene; V was cut back by 6 bases and J by 4 bases. The CDR3 runs 14 residues. Germline assignment: CDR1 MNHEY and CDR2 SVGAGI. The CDR3, as DNA: TGTGCCAGCAGGCCCGGGGGGGAGGGGTACGAGCAGTACTTC. Amino acids: CASRPGGEGYEQYF.

This chain uses TRBV27 with TRBJ1-2, with a possible D match to TRBD1 (5 bases). Germline-derived CDR1 and CDR2 are MNHEY and SMNVEV (reference sequence). The V and J ends lost 6 bases and 4 bases respectively, with 9 bases between them. The CDR3 is 12 amino acids. CDR3 loop: CASRGRPYGYTF. The CDR3 nucleotides read TGTGCCAGCAGGGGGCGCCCCTATGGCTACACCTTC.

This chain links TRBV7-8 with TRBJ2-5; D gene uncertain. Per the germline V gene, CDR1 is SGHVS and CDR2 is FQNEAQ. There are 14 residues in the CDR3. V dropped 1 base and J dropped 4 bases, with 10 bases sitting between them. CDR3 DNA: TGTGCCAGCAGCTTAGAGTGGGCTACAGAGACCCAGTACTTC. Amino acid sequence: CASSLEWATETQYF.

The V gene is TRBV29-1, the J gene TRBJ2-3; 7 bases line up with TRBD2. The germline V gene has CDR1 SQVTM and CDR2 ANQGSEA. Trimming at V came to 7 bases and at J to 3 bases, leaving 7 bases not matched to a gene. The CDR3 is made up of 13 amino acids. CDR3 nucleotides: TGCAGCGCCCTGGGGGGGAGAACAGATACGCAGTATTTT. Its protein product is CSALGGRTDTQYF.

The CDR3 nucleotides read TGTGCCAGCTCACCACCGTTTGCCTACAATGAGCAGTTCTTC. Amino acid sequence: CASSPPFAYNEQFF. The chain combines TRBV18 with TRBJ2-1; D unclear. Germline V gene lookup returns CDR1 KGHSH and CDR2 LQKENI. The CDR3 spans 14 residues. V dropped 0 bases and J dropped 2 bases, with 5 bases sitting between them.

This chain links TRBV7-8 with TRBJ2-1, with D perhaps TRBD2 (8 bases). The CDR3 length is 17 residues. The V end was cut by 0 bases, the J end by 6 bases, with 18 bases between. Germline lookup yields CDR1 SGHVS and CDR2 FQNEAQ. DNA for the CDR3: TGTGCCAGCAGCTTAGCGCGGGCAGGGGGACTAGGCAATGAGCAGTTCTTC. This sequence encodes CASSLARAGGLGNEQFF.

The DNA of the CDR3 is TGTGCCAGTGCTAACTACAACAATGAGCAGTTCTTC. It specifies CASANYNNEQFF. The chain is built from TRBV19 and TRBJ2-1; no definite D call. CDR1 and CDR2 from the germline V gene are LNHDA and SQIVND (reference sequence). This CDR3 has 12 residues. The ends were cut back, 8 bases at V and 5 bases at J, with 10 bases in the middle.

The chain couples TRBV6-5 to TRBJ2-6, with 7 bases identical to TRBD1. CDR3 length: 14 residues. Trimming removed 6 bases from V and 2 bases from J; junction bases left unmatched: 1. Germline CDR1 is MNHEY and CDR2 is SVGAGI. The DNA of the CDR3 is TGTGCCAGCAGACAGGGGCCTGGGGCCAACGTCCTGACTTTC. Protein: CASRQGPGANVLTF.

This sequence joins TRBV28 and TRBJ2-5; 11 nucleotides align to TRBD2. V lost 7 bases to trimming and J lost 5 bases; unmatched junction nucleotides: 9. The CDR3 consists of 15 residues. From germline, CDR1 is MDHEN and CDR2 SYDVKM. The CDR3 coding sequence is TGTGCCAGCAACTCCTTAGCGGGAGGGGGGGAGACCCAGTACTTC. Its translation is CASNSLAGGGETQYF.

This clone was detected once. The V and J genes are TRBV15 and TRBJ1-1; 7 nucleotides agree with TRBD1. Germline V CDR1 and CDR2: LNHNV, YYDKDF (reference sequence). V lost 1 base, J lost 3 bases, and 8 bases stayed unmatched. This CDR3 has 16 residues. The CDR3 nucleotides read TGTGCCACCAGCAGAGCCCGACAGGGAAGGGACACTGAAGCTTTCTTT. It is translated as CATSRARQGRDTEAFF.

This clone was counted a few times. The DNA for the CDR3 is TGTGCCAGCTCACCACCGTCTACAGACTATGGCTACACCTTC. Translation gives CASSPPSTDYGYTF. The V and J genes are TRBV18 and TRBJ1-2; D call uncertain. Trimming took 0 bases from V and 3 from J, leaving 8 bases between them. Germline V gene data show CDR1 as KGHSH and CDR2 as LQKENI. There are 14 residues in the CDR3.

The genes are TRBV18 and TRBJ2-1; 7 bases match TRBD1. CDR1 is KGHSH, CDR2 LQKENI, per germline. V trimming: 2 bases; J trimming: 2 bases; junction bases outside the gene matches: 0. This CDR3 comprises 14 residues. This CDR3 is CASSPTGAYNEQFF. The CDR3 DNA is TGTGCCAGCTCACCAACAGGGGCCTACAATGAGCAGTTCTTC.

This chain connects TRBV7-3 to TRBJ1-1; D is unresolved. Trimming stripped 4 bases from V and 6 bases from J, with 15 bases between. Germline V gives CDR1 SGHTA, CDR2 FQGTGA. The CDR3 length is 14 residues. The chain's CDR3 is CASSSIPGDPEAFF. DNA for the CDR3: TGTGCCAGCAGCTCCATTCCGGGTGACCCTGAAGCTTTCTTT.

CDR3 residues: CASTLTYSSYNSPLHF. DNA of the CDR3: TGTGCCAGCACTCTGACCTACAGCTCCTATAATTCACCCCTCCACTTT. The chain combines TRBV28 with TRBJ1-6; D is unresolved. V lost 7 bases and J 0 bases, leaving 13 bases between the germline ends. Germline V lookup: CDR1 MDHEN, CDR2 SYDVKM. This CDR3 is 16 amino acids long. The entire variable domain, with the rest obtained from reference TRBV28 and TRBJ1-6, is as follows: DVKVTQSSRYLVKRTGEKVFLECVQDMDHENMFWYRQDPGLGLRLIYFSYDVKMKEKGDIPEGYSVSREKKERFSLILESASTNQTSMYLCASTLTYSSYNSPLHFGNGTRLTVT.

CDR3: CASSFQGLSGNTIYF. In DNA form, the CDR3 reads TGTGCCAGCAGCTTCCAGGGACTCTCTGGAAACACCATATATTTT. The chain is built from TRBV7-8 and TRBJ1-3; TRBD1 is a possible D gene (5 bases). Trimming removed 3 bases at V and 0 bases at J, with 9 bases between. The CDR3 runs to 15 residues. Per the germline V gene, CDR1 is SGHVS and CDR2 is FQNEAQ.

The J gene is TRBJ2-3, the V gene TRBV28; 13 nucleotides agree with TRBD2. Germline CDR1 is MDHEN and CDR2 is SYDVKM. This CDR3 region has 15 residues. Unmatched junction bases numbered 3, after V lost 6 bases and J lost 3 bases. CDR3 nucleotides: TGTGCCAGCAGCCGGACTAGCGGGAGAACAGATACGCAGTATTTT. Amino acid sequence: CASSRTSGRTDTQYF.

This sequence joins TRBV9 and TRBJ2-7; 8 bases line up with TRBD1. V shed 4 bases and J 6 bases; nucleotides not matched to a gene: 12. The CDR3 consists of 15 residues. CDR1 is SGDLS and CDR2 is YYNGEE in the germline V gene. The chain's CDR3 is CASSLSGQGAAEQYF. CDR3 bases: TGTGCCAGCAGCCTCTCGGGCCAGGGGGCGGCCGAGCAGTACTTC.

The chain links TRBV19 to TRBJ1-5; D is ambiguous. This CDR3 has 13 residues. Germline V gene data show CDR1 as LNHDA and CDR2 as SQIVND (reference sequence). Trimming removed 5 bases from V and 2 bases from J, with 7 bases in between. CDR3 residues: CASSGSGNQPQHF. CDR3 coding DNA: TGTGCCAGTAGTGGGTCCGGCAATCAGCCCCAGCATTTT. The complete variable domain, with remaining parts taken from reference TRBV19 and TRBJ1-5, reads DGGITQSPKYLFRKEGQNVTLSCEQNLNHDAMYWYRQDPGQGLRLIYYSQIVNDFQKGDIAEGYSVSREKKESFPLTVTSAQKNPTAFYLCASSGSGNQPQHFGDGTRLSIL.

The sample holds a few counts of this clone. The chain couples TRBV6-6 to TRBJ2-3; TRBD2 matches 7 bases. The CDR3 spans 15 residues. The junction had 13 bases not matched to a gene; V was cut back by 8 bases and J by 5 bases. CDR1 and CDR2 (germline): MNHNY, SVGAGI (reference sequence). The CDR3 nucleotides are TGTGCCAGCTCACAAATCGCGGGAGACCTAGATACGCAGTATTTT. It specifies CASSQIAGDLDTQYF.

V gene TRBV6-2 or TRBV6-3 combines with J gene TRBJ2-7; D might be TRBD2 (5 bases). Germline V gives CDR1 MNHEY, CDR2 SVGEGT. Between the trimmed V and J ends, which lost 2 bases and 2 bases, there was a span of 16 bases. The CDR3 consists of 16 residues. CDR3 sequence reads: CASSYPGKGLTYEQYF. CDR3 nucleotides: TGTGCCAGCAGTTACCCGGGGAAGGGCCTTACCTACGAGCAGTACTTC.

J is TRBJ1-1 and V is TRBV27; 8 positions agree with TRBD1. V shed 0 bases and J 0 bases; nucleotides not matched to a gene: 0. Germline loops: CDR1 MNHEY, CDR2 SMNVEV (reference sequence). This CDR3 contains 15 residues. The CDR3 DNA sequence: TGTGCCAGCAGTTTATCGACAGGGGTGAACACTGAAGCTTTCTTT. It codes for CASSLSTGVNTEAFF.

The chain carries TRBV20-1 and TRBJ1-2; D uncertain. V was shortened by 5 bases and J by 8 bases, with 6 bases between the two germline ends. This CDR3 is 9 amino acids long. Germline loops: CDR1 DFQATT, CDR2 SNEGSKA (reference sequence). This CDR3 reads CSAGGGYTF. The DNA for the CDR3 is TGCAGTGCTGGAGGGGGCTACACCTTC.

V is TRBV19 and J is TRBJ2-3; TRBD1 aligns across 12 bases. The CDR3 loop spans 16 amino acids. Per the germline V gene, CDR1 is LNHDA and CDR2 is SQIVND (reference sequence). The junction had 1 base not matched to a gene; V was cut back by 3 bases and J by 0 bases. CDR3 protein: CASSMGQGASTDTQYF. The CDR3 DNA follows: TGTGCCAGTAGTATGGGACAGGGGGCAAGCACAGATACGCAGTATTTT.

The chain recombines TRBV18 with TRBJ2-3, with 7 bases lining up with TRBD1. The length of the CDR3 is 15 residues. Germline V gene lookup returns CDR1 KGHSH and CDR2 LQKENI. With 3 bases clipped from V and 10 bases from J, the junction kept 13 bases outside the gene matches. CDR3 residues: CASSPRDSEIWAQYF. The CDR3 nucleotides read TGTGCCAGCTCACCCCGGGACAGCGAGATCTGGGCGCAGTATTTT.

The chain employs TRBV7-3 and TRBJ2-2; no reliable D call. The CDR3 extends over 16 amino acids. V was clipped by 0 bases and J by 2 bases, with 10 bases between them. The germline V gene has CDR1 SGHTA and CDR2 FQGTGA. The CDR3 loop reads CASSLTIPLNTGELFF. Written as DNA, the CDR3 is TGTGCCAGCAGCTTAACGATTCCCTTAAACACCGGGGAGCTGTTTTTT.

V and J are TRBV15 and TRBJ1-2; TRBD1 is a possible D gene (5 bases). Germline V gives CDR1 LNHNV, CDR2 YYDKDF (reference sequence). This CDR3 contains 14 residues. V lost 3 bases and J 2 bases, leaving 10 bases between the germline ends. The CDR3 DNA reads TGTGCCACCAGCAGCAGGGTTGGGAACTATGGCTACACCTTC. Translated: CATSSRVGNYGYTF.

The chain couples TRBV6-5 to TRBJ1-2; D is ambiguous. The CDR3 has 15 amino acids. The V and J ends lost 6 bases and 4 bases respectively, with 18 bases between them. Germline CDR1 and CDR2: MNHEY and SVGAGI. The CDR3 sequence is CASRSVEVRTYGYTF. The DNA of the CDR3 is TGTGCCAGCAGGTCGGTTGAAGTACGGACCTATGGCTACACCTTC.